The rows below give T cell receptor beta chains drawn from one sample of a study of blood T cell repertoires in COVID-19. Method: immunoSEQ multiplex PCR; TCRdb's copy keeps in-frame clones and lacks some. In the table there are around 100,000 clones, 85% to 90% of which are singletons. The sequenced sample consisted of peripheral blood. These receptors were obtained from a human donor in a cohort sampled during active COVID-19. Both conserved end residues are part of each CDR3. The order of the fields is CDR3 length, V gene, CDR3 protein.

len: 15
v_gene: TRBV7-2
CDR3aa: CASSFWAVFEGELFF

len: 15
v_gene: TRBV2
CDR3aa: CASRGGPGPNEKLFF

len: 16
v_gene: TRBV6-5
CDR3aa: CASSYPGGSGYNEQFF

len: 15
v_gene: TRBV19
CDR3aa: CASSITTSGLHEQYF

len: 13
v_gene: TRBV4-1
CDR3aa: CASGVGHYNEQFF

len: 13
v_gene: TRBV19
CDR3aa: CASSGDRDTEAFF

len: 15
v_gene: TRBV6-2/TRBV6-3
CDR3aa: CASSYQGTVTGELFF

len: 14
v_gene: TRBV10-3
CDR3aa: CAISGTGGEDTQYF

len: 14
v_gene: TRBV3-1/TRBV3-2
CDR3aa: CASSRTGNTGELFF

len: 14
v_gene: TRBV19
CDR3aa: CASSISGRAYEQYF

len: 15
v_gene: TRBV30
CDR3aa: CAWRGRREIGEKLFF

len: 14
v_gene: TRBV5-1
CDR3aa: CASSPSSGIDIQYF

len: 14
v_gene: TRBV7-8
CDR3aa: CASSTGQVSYEQYF

len: 16
v_gene: TRBV5-4
CDR3aa: CASSRAPDRLLYGYTF

len: 18
v_gene: TRBV9
CDR3aa: CASSHTSGTDKIYNEQFF

len: 15
v_gene: TRBV30
CDR3aa: CAWSGHAGISETQYF

len: 14
v_gene: TRBV30
CDR3aa: CAWALGRVGTEAFF

len: 15
v_gene: TRBV5-4
CDR3aa: CASSLAAGSNYEQYF

len: 14
v_gene: TRBV5-1
CDR3aa: CASSLMTESTEAFF

len: 11
v_gene: TRBV5-1
CDR3aa: CASSYGSGYTF

len: 13
v_gene: TRBV28
CDR3aa: CASSRPYTDTQYF

len: 15
v_gene: TRBV7-2
CDR3aa: CASSSAGTVPYEQYF

len: 14
v_gene: TRBV7-9
CDR3aa: CASNRERTNEKLFF

len: 19
v_gene: TRBV27
CDR3aa: CASSLRPGGSPIAKNIQYF

len: 12
v_gene: TRBV6-2/TRBV6-3
CDR3aa: CASSWSTGTAFF

len: 16
v_gene: TRBV11-2
CDR3aa: CASSLADRGPNYGYTF

len: 15
v_gene: TRBV19
CDR3aa: CASSISGGLGMEQYF

len: 14
v_gene: TRBV1
CDR3aa: CTSSQDPGSDTQYF

len: 16
v_gene: TRBV13
CDR3aa: CASGVAGGPGTDTQYF

len: 14
v_gene: TRBV30
CDR3aa: CAWSLGTGFDEQFF

len: 16
v_gene: TRBV7-9
CDR3aa: CASSLYTGGSTDTQYF

len: 15
v_gene: TRBV4-1
CDR3aa: CASRTSPTNTGELFF

len: 16
v_gene: TRBV3-1/TRBV3-2
CDR3aa: CASSPQRRSNYVGYTF

len: 14
v_gene: TRBV6-5
CDR3aa: CASSKRTADEKLFF

len: 13
v_gene: TRBV30
CDR3aa: CAWSGAVNSPLHF

len: 15
v_gene: TRBV6-5
CDR3aa: CASSPTQGAGEKLFF

len: 16
v_gene: TRBV3-1/TRBV3-2
CDR3aa: CASSQEQIFSSYEQYF

len: 17
v_gene: TRBV5-1
CDR3aa: CASSLFVGGAGANVLTF

len: 14
v_gene: TRBV9
CDR3aa: CASSAPTGETEAFF

len: 13
v_gene: TRBV5-1
CDR3aa: CASSLGQGSGYTF

len: 15
v_gene: TRBV5-1
CDR3aa: CASSRDPQGIYGYTF

len: 14
v_gene: TRBV4-1
CDR3aa: CASSQYPGQSEQFF

len: 15
v_gene: TRBV6-5
CDR3aa: CASTSEGTGGGGYTF

len: 13
v_gene: TRBV9
CDR3aa: CASSVGGDKTQYF

len: 15
v_gene: TRBV29-1
CDR3aa: CSVETLRTGEEKLFF

len: 12
v_gene: TRBV6-5
CDR3aa: CASRYTPNEQYF

len: 17
v_gene: TRBV19
CDR3aa: CASSTVGADPANYGYTF

len: 13
v_gene: TRBV30
CDR3aa: CAWRTPSTDTQYF

len: 11
v_gene: TRBV7-3
CDR3aa: CASSILAVEFF

len: 13
v_gene: TRBV7-9
CDR3aa: CASRASAAYEQYF

len: 15
v_gene: TRBV19
CDR3aa: CASSTPTGFDQPQHF

len: 14
v_gene: TRBV28
CDR3aa: CASRIDRGNSPLHF

len: 15
v_gene: TRBV6-5
CDR3aa: CASNSGGFPYNEQFF